Listed below are T cell receptor beta chains from one sample, sequenced in a study of T cell repertoires in cytomegalovirus infection. No antigen has been assigned to these receptors. One entry per CDR3 protein, called by TCRdb with MiXCR from the reads. The profile shows 750,000 to 950,000 distinct CDR3 sequences, approximately 32% of them singletons. The sequencing here drew on cultured CD8+ T cells from PBMCs, taken from culture after CMV antigen stimulation. These receptors were taken from a human donor in good health (CMV status not recorded). Some clones in this sample may be carry-over from other donors' samples. CDR3s include the opening cysteine and the closing phenylalanine or tryptophan. Each record gives: J gene, V gene, clone size, D gene, CDR3 protein, CDR3 DNA. D genes are given only for firm matches. A clone size is listed for some rows: how often the clone was seen (once, few, many), or a class if it is expanded.

TRBJ1-1 TRBV5-1 NA NA CASSYPSGTYDMNTEAFF TGCGCCAGCAGCTATCCCTCCGGGACATACGACATGAACACTGAAGCTTTCTTT
TRBJ2-7 TRBV4-2 NA NA CASSQRRDEQYF TGTGCCAGCAGCCAGAGACGCGACGAGCAGTACTTC
TRBJ2-2 TRBV6-5 NA NA CASSYSKRVTTGELFF TGTGCCAGCAGTTACTCGAAACGGGTAACCACCGGGGAGCTGTTTTTT
TRBJ1-2 TRBV10-3 few NA CAISESGNNNYGYTF TGTGCCATCAGTGAGTCGGGGAACAATAACTATGGCTACACCTTC
TRBJ2-1 TRBV7-2 many TRBD1 CASRSSGQGPYNEQFF TGTGCCAGCAGATCAAGTGGACAGGGTCCCTACAATGAGCAGTTCTTC
TRBJ2-7 TRBV9 few TRBD1 CASSVDRTYEQYF TGTGCCAGCAGCGTGGACAGGACCTACGAGCAGTACTTC
TRBJ1-6 TRBV7-9 few NA CAILTPPRGRRHSPLHF TGTGCCATCTTAACTCCTCCCCGGGGCAGGAGGCATTCACCCCTCCACTTT
TRBJ1-1 TRBV20-1 NA TRBD1 CSARPATLTGTTSNTEAFF TGCAGTGCTAGACCCGCTACTCTGACAGGGACGACCTCGAACACTGAAGCTTTCTTT
TRBJ2-7 TRBV10-3 NA NA CAISESNGLYEQYF TGTGCCATCAGTGAGTCGAACGGATTATACGAGCAGTACTTC
TRBJ2-7 TRBV6-5 few NA CASSSGPFQEQYF TGTGCCAGCAGTTCCGGGCCATTCCAGGAGCAGTACTTC
TRBJ2-5 TRBV6-1 few NA CASSFFDSYQETQYF TGTGCCAGCAGTTTTTTTGACAGCTACCAAGAGACCCAGTACTTC
TRBJ1-2 TRBV10-3 NA TRBD1 CAISGGTDRNYGYTF TGTGCCATCAGTGGCGGGACAGACCGTAACTATGGCTACACCTTC
TRBJ2-3 TRBV4-3 once NA CASSQSTGTDTQYF TGCGCCAGCAGCCAGTCGACTGGCACAGATACGCAGTATTTT
TRBJ2-3 TRBV7-7 NA NA CASSLSEIAGDTQYF TGTGCTAGCAGCTTAAGTGAAATAGCTGGGGATACGCAGTATTTT
TRBJ2-1 TRBV7-2 few TRBD1 CASSPEQGIIYNEQFF TGTGCCAGCAGCCCTGAACAGGGGATTATCTACAATGAGCAGTTCTTC
TRBJ2-3 TRBV6-4 NA TRBD2 CASSEAAGGSTDTQYF TGTGCCAGCAGTGAAGCGGCGGGGGGGAGCACAGATACGCAGTATTTT
TRBJ1-1 TRBV12-5 NA NA CASGLRKGQLNTEAFF TGTGCTAGTGGTTTGCGTAAAGGACAGTTGAACACTGAAGCTTTCTTT
TRBJ2-3 TRBV6-2/TRBV6-3 NA NA CASSHTPPGRTTDTQYF TGTGCCAGCAGTCACACCCCCCCCGGGAGAACCACAGATACGCAGTATTTT
TRBJ2-3 TRBV6-1 many TRBD2 CASSERGGQDTQYF TGTGCCAGCAGTGAACGGGGGGGCCAAGATACGCAGTATTTT
TRBJ1-2 TRBV28 NA NA CASSSAEGSGGYTF TGTGCCAGCAGTTCGGCCGAGGGCTCCGGAGGCTACACCTTC
TRBJ1-1 TRBV6-2/TRBV6-3 many NA CASSSQRGQVTEAFF TGTGCCAGCAGTTCCCAAAGGGGCCAGGTCACTGAAGCTTTCTTT
TRBJ2-3 TRBV12-3/TRBV12-4 NA NA CASIPVGDSPTDTQYF TGTGCCAGCATCCCTGTAGGAGACAGCCCAACAGATACGCAGTATTTT
TRBJ1-6 TRBV4-2 NA TRBD1 CASSQDLVTGSVSPLLF TGTGCCAGCAGCCAAGATTTGGTGACAGGGAGTGTTTCACCCCTCCTCTTT
TRBJ2-1 TRBV7-2 NA NA CASSPRVYNEQFF TGTGCCAGCAGCCCCAGGGTTTACAATGAGCAGTTCTTC
TRBJ1-6 TRBV25-1 NA NA CASSEWSVSYNSPLHF TGTGCCAGCAGTGAATGGTCAGTCTCCTATAATTCACCCCTCCACTTT
TRBJ2-1 TRBV27 NA NA CASSFGGREFF TGTGCCAGCAGCTTCGGTGGGCGGGAGTTCTTC
TRBJ2-2 TRBV6-5 few NA CASSYSVQGRQDTGELFF TGTGCCAGCAGTTACTCGGTACAGGGTCGGCAGGACACCGGGGAGCTGTTTTTT
TRBJ2-1 TRBV7-4 few NA CASSLDQWISYNEQFF TGTGCCAGCAGCTTAGACCAGTGGATCTCCTACAATGAGCAGTTCTTC
TRBJ1-1 TRBV4-1 many NA CASSHRPGRDTEAFF TGCGCCAGCAGCCACAGGCCCGGGAGGGACACTGAAGCTTTCTTT
TRBJ2-5 TRBV7-4 NA TRBD1 CASSLGDNRGKYF TGTGCTAGCAGCTTGGGGGACAACAGGGGGAAGTACTTC
TRBJ2-5 TRBV6-1 few NA CATKETQYF TGTGCCACCAAAGAGACCCAGTACTTC
TRBJ1-1 TRBV27 NA NA CASSLMYNTEAFF TGTGCCAGCAGTTTAATGTACAACACTGAAGCTTTCTTT
TRBJ1-1 TRBV7-2 many NA CASSLNPGTEAFF TGTGCCAGCAGCTTAAATCCGGGAACTGAAGCTTTCTTT
TRBJ2-1 TRBV19 NA TRBD1 CASSTIRDRFGNEQFF TGTGCCAGTAGTACGATCCGGGACAGGTTTGGGAATGAGCAGTTCTTC
TRBJ2-7 TRBV19 few NA CASSISPGHRYGEQYF TGTGCCAGTAGTATATCCCCCGGACACAGATACGGAGAGCAGTACTTC
TRBJ1-1 TRBV4-1 NA NA CASSRASGYLNTEAFF TGCGCCAGCAGCCGGGCGAGCGGATACTTGAACACTGAAGCTTTCTTT
TRBJ1-6 TRBV20-1 few NA CSASQGSNSPLHF TGCAGTGCTAGTCAGGGATCTAATTCACCCCTCCACTTT
TRBJ1-2 TRBV14 NA TRBD1 CASSQEPTGLRRGYTF TGTGCCAGCAGCCAAGAACCGACAGGGCTACGGCGTGGCTACACCTTC
TRBJ1-5 TRBV5-5 once TRBD1 CASSWDRAPNQPQHF TGTGCCAGCAGCTGGGACAGGGCCCCCAATCAGCCCCAGCATTTT
TRBJ2-1 TRBV19 few NA CASSPRDRSMGEQFF TGTGCCAGTAGTCCCAGGGACCGTTCGATGGGGGAGCAGTTCTTC
TRBJ2-5 TRBV12-3/TRBV12-4 many NA CASNRQAQETQYF TGTGCCAGCAACCGACAGGCCCAAGAGACCCAGTACTTC
TRBJ1-1 TRBV5-4 few NA CASSLRAYTEAFF TGTGCCAGCAGCCTCCGGGCATACACTGAAGCTTTCTTT
TRBJ2-3 TRBV7-9 NA TRBD2 CASSPKGLAGASTDTQYF TGTGCCAGCAGCCCTAAGGGACTAGCGGGTGCTAGCACAGATACGCAGTATTTT
TRBJ1-5 TRBV12-5 many NA CASGNTDSNQPQHF TGTGCTAGTGGTAACACAGATAGCAATCAGCCCCAGCATTTT
TRBJ2-1 TRBV28 NA NA CASSTRTRGGYNEQFF TGTGCCAGCAGTACCCGGACTAGAGGGGGGTACAATGAGCAGTTCTTC
TRBJ2-3 TRBV11-2 few NA CASSLGLRAGYTDTQYF TGTGCCAGCAGCTTAGGCTTACGGGCGGGGTACACAGATACGCAGTATTTT